The 26 T cell receptor beta chains listed next were all sequenced from one sample in a study of beta chain features in type 1 diabetes. Sequenced material consisted of expressed TCRB transcripts (all of the isolated RNA was reverse transcribed). Sequenced by immunoSEQ multiplex PCR; TCRdb stores in-frame clones only, minus some. The table lists some 270,000 clones, around 14% of them singletons. Sequencing input: naive CD4+ T cells from blood. These receptors came from a woman aged 40 to 50 in good health.

The rearrangement uses TRBV6-5 and TRBJ1-6, with 7 bases identical to TRBD1. The V segment lost 5 bases and the J segment 14 bases; nucleotides outside the gene matches: 6. Germline V CDR1 and CDR2: MNHEY, SVGAGI. The CDR3 totals 12 residues. The CDR3 loop is CASSPGQAALHF. CDR3 coding DNA: TGTGCCAGCAGTCCCGGACAGGCTGCCCTCCACTTT.

J is TRBJ2-1 and V is TRBV6-1; 7 bases align to TRBD2. V shed 3 bases, J shed 9 bases, and the junction held 8 bases outside the gene matches. The CDR3 sequence is 14 residues long. Germline CDR1 reads MNHNS; CDR2 reads SASEGT. The CDR3 region is CASSDLLAAPEQFF. The DNA of the CDR3 is TGTGCCAGCAGTGATCTTCTAGCGGCCCCTGAGCAGTTCTTC.

The chain joins TRBV7-2 to TRBJ2-5, with TRBD1 matching 10 bases. The V and J ends lost 0 bases and 4 bases, in that order; junction bases with no gene match: 11. Germline CDR1 and CDR2: SGHTA and FQGNSA. The CDR3 is made up of 18 amino acids. The CDR3 nucleotides are TGTGCCAGCAGCTTAGCGGGGGTAACGACAGGGGGCGGAGAGACCCAGTACTTC. As protein: CASSLAGVTTGGGETQYF.

This clone was picked up a small number of times. The chain joins TRBV18 to TRBJ1-6; D gene ambiguous. CDR1 and CDR2 (germline): KGHSH, LQKENI. CDR3 length: 14 residues. V lost 3 bases to trimming and J lost 7 bases, with 10 bases between them. Here the CDR3 reads CASSPDWPNSPLHF. As DNA, the CDR3 is TGTGCCAGCTCACCGGACTGGCCAAATTCACCCCTCCACTTT.

The rearrangement links TRBV7-9 to TRBJ2-5; 7 nucleotides align to TRBD1. The CDR3 runs 16 residues. Trimming took 4 bases from V and 4 from J; bases not matched to a gene: 12. From germline, CDR1 is SEHNR and CDR2 FQNEAQ (reference sequence). CDR3 loop: CASSSRTGERRETQYF. Here the CDR3 DNA reads TGTGCCAGCAGCTCCCGAACAGGGGAAAGGCGAGAGACCCAGTACTTC.

V gene TRBV5-4 combines with J gene TRBJ2-3; TRBD2 is a possible D gene (5 bases). V lost 3 bases and J lost 3, with 17 bases in between. In germline, CDR1 is SGHNT, CDR2 YYREEE (reference sequence). The CDR3 has 16 amino acids. In nucleotides, the CDR3 is TGTGCCAGCAGCTCCAACCTCCGGTCGGGGACAGATACGCAGTATTTT. This gives the protein CASSSNLRSGTDTQYF.

In this sample, this clone turned up a few times. Written as DNA, the CDR3 is TGTGCCAGCAGCTTCCTTGACGGGTACGAGCAGTACTTC. Amino acids: CASSFLDGYEQYF. The chain uses TRBV7-7 and TRBJ2-7; unclear D gene. This CDR3 spans 13 amino acids. V shed 3 bases and J shed 4 bases, with 10 bases lying between them. Germline loops: CDR1 SSHAT, CDR2 FNYEAQ (reference sequence).

J is TRBJ1-1 and V is TRBV14; D is ambiguous. CDR1 SGHDN and CDR2 FVKESK come from the germline V gene. The CDR3 sequence is 15 residues long. Trimming stripped 0 bases from V and 5 bases from J, with 13 bases between. CDR3 protein: CASSQESRRYTEAFF. CDR3 coding DNA: TGTGCCAGCAGCCAAGAGAGTAGGAGATATACTGAAGCTTTCTTT.

This clone was seen more than once but under ten times. The V and J genes are TRBV7-2 and TRBJ2-7; no clear D. CDR1 is SGHTA and CDR2 is FQGNSA in the germline V gene. The CDR3 is made up of 12 amino acids. V was clipped by 6 bases and J by 4 bases, with 10 bases between them. The CDR3 sequence is CASRLDGYEQYF. The CDR3 region has the DNA TGTGCCAGCAGGCTCGACGGGTACGAGCAGTACTTC.

The rearrangement joins TRBV5-6 to TRBJ1-3, with a weak D call TRBD1 (5 bases). Trimming left V 0 bases short and J 3 bases short, with 13 bases between. The germline V gene has CDR1 SGHDT and CDR2 YYEEEE. The CDR3 length is 16 residues. DNA of the CDR3: TGTGCCAGCAGCTTGGGACAGCCCGTAGGTGGAAACACCATATATTTT. Translation gives CASSLGQPVGGNTIYF.

The chain joins TRBV19 to TRBJ1-2; TRBD1 aligns across 9 bases. CDR1 and CDR2 (germline): LNHDA, SQIVND (reference sequence). The CDR3 is made up of 14 amino acids. V was pared by 11 bases and J by 8 bases, with 15 bases of the junction left unmatched. The CDR3 nucleotides read TGTGCCGGCTCGACAGGGGGAAGGTTCGGGGGCTACACCTTC. Protein: CAGSTGGRFGGYTF.

The chain is built from TRBV5-4 and TRBJ1-1; D is ambiguous. This CDR3 region has 15 residues. From germline, CDR1 is SGHNT and CDR2 YYREEE (reference sequence). Trimming pared 4 bases from V and 1 base from J, leaving 14 bases between. CDR3 in DNA: TGTGCCAGCAGCACCCCTCCTTCAGGGAACACTGAAGCTTTCTTT. Encoded protein: CASSTPPSGNTEAFF. Looking up the rest from reference TRBV5-4 and TRBJ1-1 gives the full variable domain: ETGVTQSPTHLIKTRGQQVTLRCSSQSGHNTVSWYQQALGQGPQFIFQYYREEENGRGNFPPRFSGLQFPNYSSELNVNALELDDSALYLCASSTPPSGNTEAFFGQGTRLTVV.

The chain combines TRBV6-5 with TRBJ2-7; no clear D gene. The germline gives CDR1 MNHEY, CDR2 SVGAGI. V lost 6 bases and J 1 base, leaving 13 bases between the germline ends. The CDR3 spans 14 residues. CDR3 coding DNA: TGTGCCAGCAGGCCCGAATTCGGGTCCTACGAGCAGTACTTC. Its protein is CASRPEFGSYEQYF.

In its sample, this clone was seen a few times. This chain joins TRBV6-5 and TRBJ1-1; the D is unclear. From germline, CDR1 is MNHEY and CDR2 SVGAGI. The CDR3 contains 15 residues. Deletions cut 1 base from V and 0 bases from J, with 9 bases between. In DNA, the CDR3 is TGTGCCAGCAGTTACTTTGGAGGGATGAACACTGAAGCTTTCTTT. This translates into CASSYFGGMNTEAFF.

The chain is built from TRBV6-5 and TRBJ2-7, with D possibly TRBD1 on 5 matching bases. This CDR3 is 13 amino acids long. The germline V gene encodes CDR1 MNHEY and CDR2 SVGAGI. Trimming took off 4 bases at V and 6 bases at J, with 13 bases between the two ends. The CDR3 sequence is CASSFRVSGEQYF. As DNA, the CDR3 is TGTGCCAGCAGTTTCAGGGTTTCCGGCGAGCAGTACTTC.

A remark on this clone: This same CDR3 is encoded by further DNA sequences in the sample. V and J are TRBV5-1 and TRBJ1-5; D remains ambiguous. The germline V and J ends were trimmed by 0 bases and 1 base, with 5 bases remaining between them. The V gene's germline CDR1 is SGHRS and CDR2 YFSETQ. This CDR3 spans 14 amino acids. The CDR3 here is CASSLGGSNQPQHF. The CDR3 nucleotides read TGCGCCAGCAGCTTGGGAGGGAGCAATCAGCCCCAGCATTTT.

CDR3 region: CASSQDWVVGVGGYTF. Here the CDR3 DNA reads TGCGCCAGCAGCCAAGATTGGGTAGTTGGAGTGGGTGGCTACACCTTC. The chain employs TRBV4-1 and TRBJ1-2; D ambiguous. The CDR3 consists of 16 residues. V lost 0 bases, J lost 7 bases, and 18 bases lay in between. The germline V gene has CDR1 MGHRA and CDR2 YSYEKL.

The chain has TRBV18 and TRBJ1-2; the D is unclear. Germline V lookup: CDR1 KGHSH, CDR2 LQKENI. This CDR3 contains 13 residues. V lost 6 bases and J 7 bases, leaving 15 bases between the germline ends. CDR3 in amino acids: CASSDGEGLGYTF. CDR3 DNA sequence: TGTGCCAGCTCGGACGGGGAAGGGCTTGGCTACACCTTC.

CDR3 residues: CASSFRPSEGLTSGNTIYF. Written as DNA, the CDR3 is TGTGCCAGCAGCTTTCGGCCCAGCGAGGGCCTTACCTCTGGAAACACCATATATTTT. The V gene is TRBV7-9, the J gene TRBJ1-3; no clear D. The CDR3 loop spans 19 amino acids. Trimming left V 3 bases short and J 0 bases short, with 21 bases between. Germline CDR1 is SEHNR and CDR2 is FQNEAQ (reference sequence).

This clone has a handful of counts. The genes are TRBV19 and TRBJ2-1; 7 bases agree with TRBD1. Germline V lookup: CDR1 LNHDA, CDR2 SQIVND (reference sequence). Germline trimming cut 3 bases from V and 7 bases from J; bases unmatched to any gene: 9. CDR3 length: 15 amino acids. The CDR3, as DNA: TGTGCCAGTAGTATCCAAACGACAGGGTTAAATGAGCAGTTCTTC. Translating gives CASSIQTTGLNEQFF.

With regard to this clone: The sample holds other DNA sequences that translate to the same CDR3. The chain is built from TRBV10-3 and TRBJ2-7; TRBD1 is a possible D gene (6 bases). Germline loops: CDR1 ENHRY, CDR2 SYGVKD. Trimming cost V 3 bases and J 1 base, with 10 bases left between them. The length of the CDR3 is 14 residues. CDR3: CAISDRGASYEQYF. Written as DNA, the CDR3 is TGTGCCATCAGTGACAGGGGAGCGTCCTACGAGCAGTACTTC.

The chain recombines TRBV18 with TRBJ1-2; the match to TRBD1 covers 9 bases. The CDR3 sequence is 16 residues long. Germline loops: CDR1 KGHSH, CDR2 LQKENI. The trim removed 3 bases at V and 6 bases at J, leaving 11 bases unmatched. The CDR3 DNA reads TGTGCCAGCTCACCCCTGGCCGGGACAGGGTTGGATGGCTACACCTTC. Encoded protein: CASSPLAGTGLDGYTF.

Here the CDR3 reads CASSQERENYGYTF. For the CDR3, the DNA is TGCGCCAGCAGCCAAGAACGGGAGAACTATGGCTACACCTTC. This chain connects TRBV4-3 to TRBJ1-2; the D is unclear. Trimming took 0 bases from V and 2 from J, leaving 7 bases between them. The CDR3 totals 14 residues. In germline, CDR1 is LGHNA, CDR2 YSLEER.

A few counts support this clone. The V call is TRBV4-3, the J call TRBJ2-5, with 11 bases fitting TRBD2. From germline, CDR1 is LGHNA and CDR2 YSLEER. The CDR3 runs 17 residues. V dropped 0 bases and J dropped 2; count of bases not matched to a gene: 5. The CDR3 coding sequence is TGCGCCAGCAGCCAAGACCCTAGCGGGGGGCTACAAGAGACCCAGTACTTC. The encoded protein is CASSQDPSGGLQETQYF.

The V gene is TRBV7-2, the J gene TRBJ1-1; the D is unclear. Germline lookup yields CDR1 SGHTA and CDR2 FQGNSA. Trimming took off 5 bases at V and 4 bases at J, with 23 bases between the two ends. The CDR3 contains 17 residues. In DNA form, the CDR3 reads TGTGCCAGCAGCCCCCCCGCCTGGCCAGGCCGGGGCACTGAAGCTTTCTTT. Translated: CASSPPAWPGRGTEAFF.

This clone has a handful of counts. The chain links TRBV7-2 to TRBJ1-1; unclear D gene. This CDR3 has 13 residues. Germline CDR1 reads SGHTA; CDR2 reads FQGNSA. Trimming left V 4 bases short and J 6 bases short, with 12 bases between. The CDR3 protein is CASSYRQRAEAFF. The DNA for the CDR3 is TGTGCCAGCAGCTACAGACAAAGAGCTGAAGCTTTCTTT.